This section outlines one T cell receptor (beta chain) sequence together with its context. The antigen remains unidentified. A minimum of 6 micrograms of total RNA was extracted per sample. Sample-barcoded 5' priming and a J-beta primer mix drove a second PCR of roughly 7 to 11 cycles. One entry per CDR3 protein results from TCRdb running MiXCR on the 5' RACE reads. The table has about 900,000 distinct CDR3 sequences, around 68% seen once. These data belong to a study of blood T cells in healthy people across ages. Overall study findings and caveats: Unsorted PBMCs ruled out conclusive naive versus antigen-experienced comparison.

The germline V gene has CDR1 MNHNY and CDR2 SVGAGI (reference sequence). The CDR3 loop spans 15 amino acids. Germline trimming cut 6 bases from V and 2 bases from J; bases unmatched to any gene: 9. The chain employs TRBV6-6 and TRBJ2-7; 8 bases are a match to TRBD2. The clonotype comes from a man aged 30-40 years in good health. Sample: blood. The CDR3, as DNA: TGTGCCAGCAGCCAACTAGCGGACGGAACCTACGAGCAGTACTTC. This codes for CASSQLADGTYEQYF.